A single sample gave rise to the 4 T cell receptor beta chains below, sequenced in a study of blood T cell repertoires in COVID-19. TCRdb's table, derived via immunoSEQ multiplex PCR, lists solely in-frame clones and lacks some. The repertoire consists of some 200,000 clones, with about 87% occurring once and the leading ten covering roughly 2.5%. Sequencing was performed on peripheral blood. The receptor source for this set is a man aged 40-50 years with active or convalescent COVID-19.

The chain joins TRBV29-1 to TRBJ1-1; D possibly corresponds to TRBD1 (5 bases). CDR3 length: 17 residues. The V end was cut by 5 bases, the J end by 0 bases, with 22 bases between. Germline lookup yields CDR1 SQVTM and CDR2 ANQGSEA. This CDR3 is CSVPEGVAGPMNTEAFF. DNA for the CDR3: TGCAGCGTTCCCGAAGGAGTGGCAGGGCCTATGAACACTGAAGCTTTCTTT. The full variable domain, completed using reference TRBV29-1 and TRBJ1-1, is SAVISQKPSRDICQRGTSLTIQCQVDSQVTMMFWYRQQPGQSLTLIATANQGSEATYESGFVIDKFPISRPNLTFSTLTVSNMSPEDSSIYLCSVPEGVAGPMNTEAFFGQGTRLTVV.

The CDR3: CASVLPRGAGNTIYF. In DNA form, the CDR3 reads TGTGCCAGCGTGCTTCCTCGGGGGGCTGGAAACACCATATATTTT. The gene calls are TRBV2 and TRBJ1-3; D is perhaps TRBD1 (5 bases). V was trimmed by 8 bases and J by 2 bases, leaving 16 bases between them. This CDR3 spans 15 amino acids. Germline CDR1 SNHLY, CDR2 FYNNEI.

The CDR3, as DNA: TGTGCCTGGAGTGTTATTGATTTGAGTCGGGGGGCACTACTGAACACTGAAGCTTTCTTT. Protein sequence: CAWSVIDLSRGALLNTEAFF. The J gene is TRBJ1-1, the V gene TRBV30; D might be TRBD1 (6 bases). Trimming shortened V by 0 bases and J by 0 bases, and 26 bases separated the two germline ends. Looked up from germline, CDR1 is GTSNPN and CDR2 is SVGIG (reference sequence). The CDR3 sequence is 20 residues long.

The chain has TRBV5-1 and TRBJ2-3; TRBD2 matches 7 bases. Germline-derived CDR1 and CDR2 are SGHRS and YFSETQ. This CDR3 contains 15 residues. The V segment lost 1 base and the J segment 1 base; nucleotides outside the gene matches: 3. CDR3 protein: CASSLRGGGTDTQYF. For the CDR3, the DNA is TGCGCCAGCAGCTTGCGGGGAGGGGGCACAGATACGCAGTATTTT. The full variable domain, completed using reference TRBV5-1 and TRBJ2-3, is KAGVTQTPRYLIKTRGQQVTLSCSPISGHRSVSWYQQTPGQGLQFLFEYFSETQRNKGNFPGRFSGRQFSNSRSEMNVSTLELGDSALYLCASSLRGGGTDTQYFGPGTRLTVL.